Sequencing of this T cell receptor (beta chain) was carried out in a study of T cell changes during pregnancy in multiple sclerosis. TCRdb keeps only in-frame clones here, not all; method: immunoSEQ multiplex PCR. This table holds 70,000 to 80,000 clones, about 93% found once. The sequence was obtained from a female donor with multiple sclerosis, enrolled in a pregnancy study. Sequences were derived from peripheral blood, sampled in the first trimester of pregnancy.

CDR3 DNA: TGTGCCAGCAGCTTAGTCCTAGCGGGGAACACCGGGGAGCTGTTTTTT. This sequence encodes CASSLVLAGNTGELFF. V is TRBV11-3 and J is TRBJ2-2; 8 positions match TRBD2. Germline CDR1 reads SGHNT; CDR2 reads YENEEA. V lost 1 base and J lost 1; bases outside the gene matches: 2. The CDR3 has 16 residues.